The next 11 T cell receptor beta chains were all read from a single sample in a study of OX40 agonist ivuxolimab in advanced cancers. Assay used: immunoSEQ multiplex PCR; TCRdb lists only in-frame clones, some missing. The profile shows about 77,000 clones, over 70% of them singletons. The input for sequencing was CD4+ or CD8+ T cells sorted from blood, taken in a trial of the OX40 agonist ivuxolimab. These receptors originate from an adult with an advanced solid tumor such as melanoma, head and neck, liver or kidney cancer.

The chain links TRBV15 to TRBJ2-1; TRBD2 agrees at 11 bases. J was trimmed by 3 bases and V by 3 bases; bases with no gene match: 10. CDR3 length: 18 amino acids. CDR1 and CDR2 from the germline V gene are LNHNV and YYDKDF (reference sequence). The DNA of the CDR3 is TGTGCCACCAGCAGGGGGACTAGCGGTTGGGGCCTCTACAATGAGCAGTTCTTC. Its translation is CATSRGTSGWGLYNEQFF.

The chain has TRBV7-2 and TRBJ1-3; a possible D gene is TRBD1 (6 bases). CDR3 length: 17 residues. Germline V lookup: CDR1 SGHTA, CDR2 FQGNSA. Trimming stripped 2 bases from V and 8 bases from J, with 22 bases between. The CDR3 DNA sequence: TGTGCCAGCAGCTTAAATTCAGGGGCCGGATCCGAGTACACCATATATTTT. Its protein is CASSLNSGAGSEYTIYF.

The chain is built from TRBV7-9 and TRBJ2-3, with 9 bases fitting TRBD1. This CDR3 is 15 amino acids long. Trimming at V came to 6 bases and at J to 0 bases, leaving 4 bases not matched to a gene. The V gene's germline CDR1 is SEHNR and CDR2 FQNEAQ (reference sequence). CDR3 in amino acids: CASSTGTGSTDTQYF. DNA for the CDR3: TGTGCCAGCAGTACCGGGACAGGGAGCACAGATACGCAGTATTTT.

This chain links TRBV7-3 with TRBJ2-3, with 9 bases fitting TRBD2. Germline CDR1 is SGHTA and CDR2 is FQGTGA. The CDR3 sequence is 16 residues long. V was clipped by 2 bases and J by 3 bases; unmatched bases: 6. The CDR3 region is CASSLLAGGGTDTQYF. The CDR3 coding sequence is TGTGCCAGCAGCTTACTGGCGGGAGGGGGAACAGATACGCAGTATTTT.

This clone was seen many times. The chain employs TRBV2 and TRBJ2-2; the D is unclear. CDR1 and CDR2 (germline): SNHLY, FYNNEI. Trimming removed 1 base at V and 5 bases at J, with 8 bases between. This CDR3 has 14 amino acids. The CDR3 DNA sequence: TGTGCCAGCAGTGAAGAGTATACTACCGGGGAGCTGTTTTTT. Translated: CASSEEYTTGELFF.

The chain joins TRBV5-1 to TRBJ2-7; unclear D gene. The V end lost 4 bases, the J end lost 2 bases, and 16 bases lay between the germline ends. In germline, CDR1 is SGHRS, CDR2 YFSETQ. The CDR3 length is 15 residues. CDR3 DNA sequence: TGCGCCAGCAGCCCAGACCCGGGTGTAGCCTACGAGCAGTACTTC. Protein product: CASSPDPGVAYEQYF.

This clone has a single count. The genes are TRBV10-3 and TRBJ2-3, with 9 bases that match TRBD2. The J segment lost 3 bases and the V segment lost 5 bases, leaving 9 bases of the junction unmatched. There are 16 residues in the CDR3. Germline CDR1 is ENHRY and CDR2 is SYGVKD. The CDR3, as DNA: TGTGCCATCAGTAGGTCGGCTAGCGGGACAACAGATACGCAGTATTTT. This gives the protein CAISRSASGTTDTQYF.

This chain uses TRBV6-5 with TRBJ2-7, with 9 bases identical to TRBD2. The junction had 12 bases not matched to a gene; V was cut back by 5 bases and J by 7 bases. The CDR3 has 15 amino acids. CDR1 is MNHEY, CDR2 SVGAGI, per germline. DNA for the CDR3: TGTGCCAGCAGTCCAAATAGCGGGGGACTCCGGGAGCAGTACTTC. Translating it yields CASSPNSGGLREQYF.

V gene TRBV2 combines with J gene TRBJ2-7; the D gene is possibly TRBD1 (6 bases). The CDR3 loop spans 13 amino acids. The germline V and J ends were trimmed by 5 bases and 2 bases, with 10 bases remaining between them. Germline-derived CDR1 and CDR2 are SNHLY and FYNNEI. CDR3 sequence reads: CASSSGTPYEQYF. The CDR3 DNA follows: TGTGCCAGCAGTTCAGGGACACCCTACGAGCAGTACTTC.

The chain links TRBV7-9 to TRBJ2-7; 7 bases are a match to TRBD2. The CDR3 has 13 residues. Germline V gene sequence: CDR1 SEHNR, CDR2 FQNEAQ (reference sequence). V shed 5 bases and J 3 bases; nucleotides not matched to a gene: 4. CDR3 DNA: TGTGCCAGCAGCCAAGCGGGGAGCTACGAGCAGTACTTC. This encodes CASSQAGSYEQYF.

There are a few counts of this clone. This CDR3 is CASSLATYGYTF. CDR3 sequence (DNA): TGTGCCAGCAGTTTAGCTACCTATGGCTACACCTTC. The J gene is TRBJ1-2, the V gene TRBV28, with D uncertain. Germline V gives CDR1 MDHEN, CDR2 SYDVKM. Trimming cost V 2 bases and J 4 bases, with 5 bases left between them. This CDR3 is 12 amino acids long.